The rows below give T cell receptor beta chains drawn from one sample of a study of a mutant IDH1 vaccine in newly diagnosed glioma. The table came from immunoSEQ multiplex PCR; TCRdb's copy has only in-frame clones and leaves some out. In the table there are more than 25,000 clones, around 80% of which are singletons. Their antigens are not known. The source material was PBMCs, sampled from a glioma patient whose treatment included an IDH1 peptide vaccine. These TCRs come from a man aged 40-49 years with glioma. Some clones in this sample may be carry-over from other donors' samples. CDR3s include the opening cysteine and the closing phenylalanine or tryptophan. The order of the fields is V gene, clone size, D gene, J gene, CDR3 length, CDR3 DNA, CDR3 protein. A D gene is named only where the DNA matches it firmly. A row's size may be missing; if present it is once, few, many or a size class.

V gene: TRBV9; clone size: once; D gene: .; J gene: TRBJ1-3; CDR3 length: 14; CDR3 DNA: TGTGCCAGCAGCCAACAGGGAACTGGAAACACCATATATTTT; CDR3 protein: CASSQQGTGNTIYF
V gene: TRBV7-9; clone size: .; D gene: .; J gene: TRBJ1-2; CDR3 length: 14; CDR3 DNA: TGTGCCAGCAGCTCTAAGGGGGAGTCGCGCGGCTACACCTTC; CDR3 protein: CASSSKGESRGYTF
V gene: TRBV5-1; clone size: .; D gene: TRBD2; J gene: TRBJ2-5; CDR3 length: 15; CDR3 DNA: TGCGCCAGCAGACGGCGGGAGGGGCGACTGGAGACCCAGTACTTC; CDR3 protein: CASRRREGRLETQYF
V gene: TRBV9; clone size: .; D gene: .; J gene: TRBJ2-1; CDR3 length: 15; CDR3 DNA: TGTGCCAGCAGCGGAGGGACTGAAAGTCTCAATGAGCAGTTCTTC; CDR3 protein: CASSGGTESLNEQFF
V gene: TRBV19; clone size: .; D gene: .; J gene: TRBJ1-5; CDR3 length: 17; CDR3 DNA: TGTGCCAGTAGTATCAAAGCCGGGAGGAGTGGCGATCAGCCCCAGCATTTT; CDR3 protein: CASSIKAGRSGDQPQHF
V gene: TRBV2; clone size: .; D gene: TRBD2; J gene: TRBJ2-3; CDR3 length: 15; CDR3 DNA: TGTGCCAGCAGTACACGGACTAGCGGGACAGATACGCAGTATTTT; CDR3 protein: CASSTRTSGTDTQYF
V gene: TRBV6-4; clone size: few; D gene: TRBD2; J gene: TRBJ2-5; CDR3 length: 15; CDR3 DNA: TGTGCCAGCAGTGCGACTAGCGGGGGGCAAGAGACCCAGTACTTC; CDR3 protein: CASSATSGGQETQYF
V gene: TRBV6-6; clone size: .; D gene: .; J gene: TRBJ1-5; CDR3 length: 14; CDR3 DNA: TGTGCCAGCACCGATTCACAGGGAAGTCAGCCCCAGCATTTT; CDR3 protein: CASTDSQGSQPQHF
V gene: TRBV18; clone size: .; D gene: .; J gene: TRBJ2-2; CDR3 length: 15; CDR3 DNA: TGTGCCAGCTCACCACGTAGGGGGGACACCGGGGAGCTGTTTTTT; CDR3 protein: CASSPRRGDTGELFF
V gene: TRBV5-1; clone size: .; D gene: .; J gene: TRBJ2-6; CDR3 length: 17; CDR3 DNA: TGCGCCACCAGACCGGACGTCCCTTTGGGGGGGGCCAACGTCCTGACTTTC; CDR3 protein: CATRPDVPLGGANVLTF
V gene: TRBV9; clone size: .; D gene: .; J gene: TRBJ2-5; CDR3 length: 12; CDR3 DNA: TGTGCCAGCAGCGTAGCGGGGGAGACCCAGTACTTC; CDR3 protein: CASSVAGETQYF
V gene: TRBV29-1; clone size: .; D gene: .; J gene: TRBJ2-2; CDR3 length: 15; CDR3 DNA: TGCAGCGTTCCCCCACCGGAGGGTGGCACCGGGGAGCTGTTTTTT; CDR3 protein: CSVPPPEGGTGELFF
V gene: TRBV6-5; clone size: once; D gene: .; J gene: TRBJ2-1; CDR3 length: 12; CDR3 DNA: TGTGCCAGCAGTTACTCTAGCAATGAGCAGTTCTTC; CDR3 protein: CASSYSSNEQFF
V gene: TRBV4-3; clone size: once; D gene: .; J gene: TRBJ2-3; CDR3 length: 15; CDR3 DNA: TGCGCCAGCAGCCTCCGGGGCCAGTCATGGGATACGCAGTATTTT; CDR3 protein: CASSLRGQSWDTQYF
V gene: TRBV5-1; clone size: .; D gene: TRBD1; J gene: TRBJ1-2; CDR3 length: 13; CDR3 DNA: TGCGCCAGCAGCTCTGACAGGGGATATGGCTACACCTTC; CDR3 protein: CASSSDRGYGYTF
V gene: TRBV10-3; clone size: .; D gene: .; J gene: TRBJ1-6; CDR3 length: 13; CDR3 DNA: TGTGCCATCAGTGAACGGGATAATTCACCCCTCCACTTT; CDR3 protein: CAISERDNSPLHF
V gene: TRBV29-1; clone size: .; D gene: .; J gene: TRBJ2-2; CDR3 length: 14; CDR3 DNA: TGCAGCGTTGATACAGGGATGAACACCGGGGAGCTGTTTTTT; CDR3 protein: CSVDTGMNTGELFF
V gene: TRBV13; clone size: .; D gene: .; J gene: TRBJ2-1; CDR3 length: 14; CDR3 DNA: TGTGCCAGCAGCCCGCTTGGGACTTTCAATGAGCAGTTCTTC; CDR3 protein: CASSPLGTFNEQFF
V gene: TRBV27; clone size: few; D gene: .; J gene: TRBJ1-1; CDR3 length: 13; CDR3 DNA: TGTGCCAGCAGTTTAGGGAAGAGCACTGAAGCTTTCTTT; CDR3 protein: CASSLGKSTEAFF
V gene: TRBV10-3; clone size: .; D gene: .; J gene: TRBJ1-4; CDR3 length: 13; CDR3 DNA: TGTGCCATCAGGCCGGGACTCAATGAAAAACTGTTTTTT; CDR3 protein: CAIRPGLNEKLFF
V gene: TRBV5-5; clone size: .; D gene: .; J gene: TRBJ1-6; CDR3 length: 16; CDR3 DNA: TGTGCCAGCAGCTTGAGGGTGGGTACATCAAATTCACCCCTCCACTTT; CDR3 protein: CASSLRVGTSNSPLHF
V gene: TRBV18; clone size: few; D gene: .; J gene: TRBJ1-4; CDR3 length: 16; CDR3 DNA: TGTGCCAGCTCACCCCAGCGGGCAGCAACTAATGAAAAACTGTTTTTT; CDR3 protein: CASSPQRAATNEKLFF
V gene: TRBV7-9; clone size: .; D gene: .; J gene: TRBJ1-1; CDR3 length: 14; CDR3 DNA: TGTGCCAGCAGCCTAGGCCAGATGAACACTGAAGCTTTCTTT; CDR3 protein: CASSLGQMNTEAFF
V gene: TRBV6-5; clone size: .; D gene: .; J gene: TRBJ2-7; CDR3 length: 15; CDR3 DNA: TGTGCCAGCAGCCACAGGTGGACTCCGGAATACGAGCAGTACTTC; CDR3 protein: CASSHRWTPEYEQYF
V gene: TRBV4-2; clone size: .; D gene: TRBD2; J gene: TRBJ2-3; CDR3 length: 17; CDR3 DNA: TGTGCCAGCAGATGGACTAGCGGGGCTCAAAGGGGAGATACGCAGTATTTT; CDR3 protein: CASRWTSGAQRGDTQYF
V gene: TRBV5-4; clone size: .; D gene: .; J gene: TRBJ2-5; CDR3 length: 16; CDR3 DNA: TGTGCCAGCAGCACCTCCCTGGGGGGGGCCAAAGAGACCCAGTACTTC; CDR3 protein: CASSTSLGGAKETQYF
V gene: TRBV10-1; clone size: .; D gene: .; J gene: TRBJ1-1; CDR3 length: 14; CDR3 DNA: TGCGCCAGCAGTCCTCAGACACCCCCCACTGAAGCTTTCTTT; CDR3 protein: CASSPQTPPTEAFF
V gene: TRBV5-1; clone size: .; D gene: TRBD2; J gene: TRBJ2-7; CDR3 length: 15; CDR3 DNA: TGCGCCAGCAGGGAACCGGGGGGTACCCGTTACGAGCAGTACTTC; CDR3 protein: CASREPGGTRYEQYF